Following are 23 T cell receptor beta chains from one sample sequenced in a study of T cell changes during pregnancy in multiple sclerosis. Produced via immunoSEQ multiplex PCR; TCRdb's table is partial and in-frame only. The sample has some 71,000 clones, roughly 93% seen once. Sequenced here: peripheral blood, sampled in the third trimester of pregnancy. The origin of the receptors is a female donor with multiple sclerosis, enrolled in a pregnancy study.

This clone has only a few counts. J is TRBJ2-1 and V is TRBV4-1, with D unresolved. Germline V gives CDR1 MGHRA, CDR2 YSYEKL. The CDR3 totals 15 residues. V lost 4 bases and J 0 bases, leaving 10 bases between the germline ends. This CDR3 is CASSRGSYSYNEQFF. The CDR3 nucleotides read TGCGCCAGCAGCCGTGGCTCATACTCCTACAATGAGCAGTTCTTC.

The CDR3 is CAISPGTEQFF. The CDR3, as DNA: TGTGCCATCAGCCCCGGGACAGAGCAGTTCTTC. The V call is TRBV10-3, the J call TRBJ2-1; a weak D match, TRBD1 (6 bases). Per the germline V gene, CDR1 is ENHRY and CDR2 is SYGVKD. The CDR3 totals 11 residues. Trimming pared 6 bases from V and 10 bases from J, leaving 10 bases between.

A note on this clone: An end of the junction differs from the germline gene, which may be a read error. V usage is TRBV7-7 and J usage is TRBJ2-2; D not certain. This CDR3 region has 16 residues. Germline CDR1 SSHAT, CDR2 FNYEAQ (reference sequence). The CDR3 spells CASSLNPLRNTGELFF. The CDR3 DNA is TGTGCTAGCAGCTTAAATCCCCTTCGTAACACCGGGGAGCTGTTTTTT.

A remark on this clone: Other DNA variants within this sample encode the same CDR3. The chain joins TRBV6-1 to TRBJ2-3, with 13 positions matching TRBD2. There are 15 residues in the CDR3. V dropped 4 bases and J dropped 4; count of bases not matched to a gene: 2. Germline assignment: CDR1 MNHNS and CDR2 SASEGT. As DNA, the CDR3 is TGTGCCAGCAGTGGGACTAGCGGGGGTCCAGATACGCAGTATTTT. Its protein is CASSGTSGGPDTQYF.

The rearrangement links TRBV11-2 to TRBJ2-3; 8 positions agree with TRBD2. Losses at the gene ends were 5 bases for V and 0 bases for J; bases not matched to a gene: 10. Germline CDR1 is SGHAT and CDR2 is FQNNGV. This CDR3 is 17 amino acids long. In DNA form, the CDR3 reads TGTGCCAGCAGCCTCGGGAGGGAAGCTTCTAGCACAGATACGCAGTATTTT. It translates to CASSLGREASSTDTQYF.

CDR3 sequence (DNA): TGTGCCAGCAGGGACAGGGCCTCCAATTCACCCCTCCACTTT. Its protein is CASRDRASNSPLHF. The chain employs TRBV28 and TRBJ1-6; 8 nucleotides agree with TRBD1. Germline V gives CDR1 MDHEN, CDR2 SYDVKM. Trimming at V came to 6 bases and at J to 7 bases, leaving 5 bases not matched to a gene. This CDR3 is 14 amino acids long.

The chain has TRBV2 and TRBJ1-1; no definite D call. Germline V gene lookup returns CDR1 SNHLY and CDR2 FYNNEI. CDR3 length: 13 residues. With 7 bases removed from V and 1 base from J, the gap between germline ends came to 10 bases. CDR3 amino acids: CASTEGGNTEAFF. CDR3 sequence (DNA): TGTGCCAGCACCGAGGGCGGGAACACTGAAGCTTTCTTT.

This chain joins TRBV5-4 and TRBJ1-2; 7 bases match TRBD1. With V trimmed by 6 bases and J by 6 bases, 14 bases remained unmatched. Germline V gene data show CDR1 as SGHNT and CDR2 as YYREEE (reference sequence). This CDR3 has 15 amino acids. The CDR3 nucleotides are TGTGCCAGCACCCTGGCTCGGACAGGTCCTGATGGCTACACCTTC. Protein: CASTLARTGPDGYTF.

This sequence joins TRBV14 and TRBJ1-2; unclear D gene. Trimming removed 3 bases at V and 9 bases at J, with 23 bases between. Germline CDR1 is SGHDN and CDR2 is FVKESK. This CDR3 region has 16 residues. The CDR3 loop reads CASSHAGLSYGDRYTF. The DNA for the CDR3 is TGTGCCAGCAGCCATGCCGGACTTAGCTATGGGGATCGCTACACCTTC.

This sequence joins TRBV7-2 and TRBJ1-4; D is unresolved. CDR1 is SGHTA, CDR2 FQGNSA, per germline. CDR3 length: 13 amino acids. Between the trimmed V and J ends, which lost 2 bases and 8 bases, there was a span of 9 bases. CDR3 amino acids: CASSLIRSEKLFF. The DNA for the CDR3 is TGTGCCAGCAGCTTAATCCGTTCCGAAAAACTGTTTTTT.

The V and J genes are TRBV2 and TRBJ1-1; TRBD1 might be the D (5 bases). Germline V gene lookup returns CDR1 SNHLY and CDR2 FYNNEI. This CDR3 contains 13 residues. V dropped 8 bases and J dropped 10 bases, with 20 bases sitting between them. The CDR3 region has the DNA TGTGCCAGCGGGGCCCCCCCCACGAACAGAGCTTTCTTT. This sequence encodes CASGAPPTNRAFF.

V and J are TRBV27 and TRBJ1-2; 7 positions agree with TRBD1. Germline loops: CDR1 MNHEY, CDR2 SMNVEV (reference sequence). The CDR3 sequence is 15 residues long. Trimming cost V 3 bases and J 4 bases; bases outside gene matches: 8. CDR3: CASSFDRALGYGYTF. The DNA of the CDR3 is TGTGCCAGCAGTTTCGACAGGGCCCTTGGCTATGGCTACACCTTC.

This clone has only one observation. This rearrangement joins TRBV30 to TRBJ1-5; 7 nucleotides match TRBD1. Germline CDR1 and CDR2: GTSNPN and SVGIG (reference sequence). The CDR3 is 15 amino acids. V gave up 5 bases and J gave up 2 bases; unmatched junction bases: 9. The CDR3 region is CAWELRGPGNQPQHF. The CDR3 DNA reads as TGTGCCTGGGAGCTAAGGGGGCCTGGCAATCAGCCCCAGCATTTT. The entire variable domain, with the rest obtained from reference TRBV30 and TRBJ1-5, is as follows: SQTIHQWPATLVQPVGSPLSLECTVEGTSNPNLYWYRQAAGRGLQLLFYSVGIGQISSEVPQNLSASRPQDRQFILSSKKLLLSDSGFYLCAWELRGPGNQPQHFGDGTRLSIL.

The chain recombines TRBV4-1 with TRBJ2-2, with D tentatively TRBD1 (7 bases). Germline-derived CDR1 and CDR2 are MGHRA and YSYEKL. V lost 1 base to trimming and J lost 5 bases, with 14 bases between them. The CDR3 consists of 16 residues. CDR3 sequence (DNA): TGCGCCAGCAGCCAAGGGAGCAGGGGGGAAACCGGGGAGCTGTTTTTT. Translation gives CASSQGSRGETGELFF.

The rearrangement uses TRBV7-3 and TRBJ1-6; unclear D gene. Looked up from germline, CDR1 is SGHTA and CDR2 is FQGTGA. Trimming left V 0 bases short and J 10 bases short, with 13 bases between. This CDR3 spans 15 amino acids. CDR3 bases: TGTGCCAGCAGCTTAACCCCTGCCCCGGAGTCACCCCTCCACTTT. Protein: CASSLTPAPESPLHF.

This clone was detected only once. This chain connects TRBV15 to TRBJ1-1; D unclear. Germline CDR1 is LNHNV and CDR2 is YYDKDF (reference sequence). The CDR3 runs to 13 residues. V shed 1 base and J shed 7 bases, with 10 bases lying between them. The CDR3 DNA follows: TGTGCCACCAGCAGAGCGTCCCCGGGTGAAGCTTTCTTT. Translated, it gives CATSRASPGEAFF.

The V call is TRBV10-3, the J call TRBJ2-5; D might be TRBD1 (5 bases). Germline CDR1 ENHRY, CDR2 SYGVKD. V lost 6 bases to trimming and J lost 5 bases, with 16 bases between them. The CDR3 consists of 14 residues. The CDR3 region is CAISADSLEETQYF. As DNA, the CDR3 is TGTGCCATCAGCGCCGACAGTCTAGAGGAGACCCAGTACTTC.

This chain links TRBV11-1 with TRBJ2-7; 8 positions agree with TRBD1. CDR1 SGHAT and CDR2 FQDESV come from the germline V gene (reference sequence). The CDR3 loop spans 15 amino acids. The ends lost 2 bases at V and 7 bases at J; junction bases unmatched: 10. CDR3 coding DNA: TGTGCCAGCAGCTTATACGGGCAGGGGGCGCAGGAGCAGTACTTC. This sequence encodes CASSLYGQGAQEQYF. The entire variable domain, with the rest obtained from reference TRBV11-1 and TRBJ2-7, is as follows: EAEVAQSPRYKITEKSQAVAFWCDPISGHATLYWYRQILGQGPELLVQFQDESVVDDSQLPKDRFSAERLKGVDSTLKIQPAELGDSAMYLCASSLYGQGAQEQYFGPGTRLTVT.

J is TRBJ1-4 and V is TRBV27; D possibly corresponds to TRBD1 (5 bases). Germline V gene data show CDR1 as MNHEY and CDR2 as SMNVEV (reference sequence). V was clipped by 6 bases and J by 0 bases, with 11 bases between them. The CDR3 is 15 residues long. The CDR3 sequence: CASRTVFATNEKLFF. CDR3 nucleotide sequence: TGTGCCAGCAGGACAGTGTTTGCAACTAATGAAAAACTGTTTTTT.

The chain has TRBV13 and TRBJ1-2; D possibly corresponds to TRBD1 (5 bases). The CDR3 has 15 amino acids. Germline CDR1 is PRHDT and CDR2 is FYEKMQ (reference sequence). Trimming left V 3 bases short and J 2 bases short, with 13 bases between. CDR3 in DNA: TGTGCCAGCAGCTTTACGGGACTGAAGAACTATGGCTACACCTTC. It codes for CASSFTGLKNYGYTF.

The CDR3 sequence is CSAKLPGGYTF. CDR3 DNA: TGCAGTGCAAAATTACCGGGTGGCTACACCTTC. The gene calls are TRBV20-1 and TRBJ1-2, with D hard to call. This CDR3 is 11 amino acids long. Trimming removed 6 bases at V and 7 bases at J, with 12 bases between. Germline CDR1 and CDR2: DFQATT and SNEGSKA (reference sequence).

The chain employs TRBV30 and TRBJ1-6; 7 bases agree with TRBD1. The CDR3 contains 16 residues. The J segment lost 8 bases and the V segment lost 4 bases, leaving 14 bases of the junction unmatched. CDR1 is GTSNPN, CDR2 SVGIG, per germline (reference sequence). The CDR3 protein is CAWTSRGGQGDSPLHF. The CDR3 bases are TGTGCCTGGACCAGCCGGGGGGGGCAGGGGGATTCACCCCTCCACTTT.

V is TRBV6-5 and J is TRBJ1-1; 10 positions match TRBD1. CDR3 length: 16 residues. Germline values: CDR1 MNHEY, CDR2 SVGAGI. V gave up 2 bases and J gave up 4 bases; unmatched junction bases: 7. This chain's CDR3 is CASSYPGQGVSTEAFF. CDR3 sequence (DNA): TGTGCCAGCAGTTACCCCGGACAGGGGGTAAGCACTGAAGCTTTCTTT.